The rows below give T cell receptor beta chains drawn from one sample of a study of cytomegalovirus exposure and HLA in healthy donors. Here immunoSEQ multiplex PCR was the method, and the copy in TCRdb shows in-frame clones only, minus some. The data hold 150,000 to 200,000 clones, with around 62% observed a single time. Input material: PBMCs. All receptors derive from a man in his forties in good health and CMV-seronegative. Each CDR3 is given with its conserved first and last residue. The order of the fields is J gene, D gene, V gene, CDR3 length, clone size, CDR3 protein, CDR3 DNA. D genes are given only for firm matches. Clone size is given for some rows only: seen once, a few or many times, or a class if the clone is expanded.

TRBJ1-4	TRBD1	TRBV19	16	NA	CASSIAQGATNEKLFF	TGTGCCAGTAGTATAGCTCAGGGGGCAACTAATGAAAAACTGTTTTTT
TRBJ1-2	NA	TRBV5-6	13	many	CASSSGQYYGYTF	TGTGCCAGCAGCTCGGGACAATACTATGGCTACACCTTC
TRBJ2-7	NA	TRBV9	13	few	CASGPGITYEQYF	TGTGCCAGCGGACCCGGGATAACCTACGAGCAGTACTTC
TRBJ2-7	NA	TRBV5-1	14	NA	CASSALGDSYEQYF	TGCGCCAGCAGCGCCCTCGGGGACTCCTACGAGCAGTACTTC
TRBJ2-7	NA	TRBV21-1	15	NA	CASSKGRGSPYEQYF	TGTGCCAGCAGCAAAGGTCGGGGATCGCCCTACGAGCAGTACTTC
TRBJ2-2	NA	TRBV7-7	15	few	CASSIAGFQTGELFF	TGTGCTAGCAGCATCGCGGGGTTTCAGACCGGGGAGCTGTTTTTT
TRBJ2-7	NA	TRBV2	15	NA	CASGRASATSYEQYF	TGTGCCAGTGGGCGGGCTAGCGCAACCTCCTACGAGCAGTACTTC
TRBJ2-5	TRBD1	TRBV5-1	15	NA	CASSGGQGASETQYF	TGCGCCAGCAGCGGGGGACAGGGGGCTTCAGAGACCCAGTACTTC
TRBJ1-1	TRBD1	TRBV5-1	14	NA	CASSPNAGTDEAFF	TGCGCCAGCAGCCCAAATGCCGGGACAGATGAAGCTTTCTTT
TRBJ2-2	TRBD2	TRBV19	16	NA	CASSILSGGAPGELFF	TGTGCCAGTAGTATCTTAAGCGGGGGGGCCCCCGGGGAGCTGTTTTTT
TRBJ2-2	NA	TRBV27	15	NA	CASRVGETNTGELFF	TGTGCCAGCAGGGTCGGTGAGACGAACACCGGGGAGCTGTTTTTT